This T cell receptor (beta chain) is drawn from a study of technical replicates of blood from a handful of donors. This CDR3 region has 18 residues. CDR1 WNHNN and CDR2 SYGVQD come from the germline V gene (reference sequence). The junction had 19 bases not matched to a gene; V was cut back by 6 bases and J by 6 bases. Measured with immunoSEQ multiplex PCR; TCRdb has only the in-frame clones, and not every one. The data hold 11,000 to 15,000 clones, with roughly 87% observed a single time. This rearrangement joins TRBV10-1 to TRBJ1-5; 8 bases are a match to TRBD1. The sequence derives from a human donor in good health. Sequencing was carried out using PBMCs. The CDR3 DNA reads as TGCGCCAGCAGGAAGCCCGGATTAGGGCAGGGGGCTACTCAGCCCCAGCATTTT. It encodes CASRKPGLGQGATQPQHF.